The text below deals with one TCR beta chain. Its antigen is not identified. This CDR3 contains 15 residues. V gave up 4 bases and J gave up 3 bases, with 15 bases separating them. Germline CDR1 is SNHLY and CDR2 is FYNNEI. This sample was included in a study of regulatory T cells in long-lasting Graves disease. The overall study: Disease was considered persistent Graves' disease after over 5 years of antithyroid drugs (with positive TSH receptor antibodies).

Study-wide findings and caveats: Investigators studied peripheral blood only, not thyroid tissue.

CDR3 regions were amplified by Arm-PCR using iRepertoire HTBI primers to build TCR beta libraries. Each CDR3 protein gets one entry after TCRdb re-called the multiplex PCR reads with MiXCR. This sample has fewer than 450,000 distinct CDR3 sequences, with less than 25% found just once. The time point was: persistent/refractory GD, antithyroid drugs over 5 years with positive TRAb. TCR sequences were obtained from RNA taken from PBMCs. Peripheral blood, approximately 9 milliliters per patient, was collected in EDTA tubes. This receptor was obtained from a female donor with Graves disease. The sequencing here drew on peripheral blood mononuclear cells (PBMCs), taken when the disease was refractory, from a patient treated with antithyroid drugs. The chain has TRBV2 and TRBJ1-2, with D possibly TRBD1 on 5 matching bases. The CDR3 loop reads CASSGRGGGDYGYTF. CDR3 in DNA: TGTGCCAGCAGTGGCCGTGGGGGAGGTGACTATGGCTACACCTTC.